This TCR beta chain was identified during a study of blood T cell repertoires in COVID-19. In the study overall: Sites in the United States, Italy and Spain provided acute and convalescent COVID-19 samples.

As handled by the study authors: The authors estimated nucleated cell counts from reference gene primer amplification. Sequenced by immunoSEQ multiplex PCR; TCRdb stores in-frame clones only, minus some. V and J calls plus clone size are reproduced from that table; the DNA served to infer D and trimming. The table shows 450,000 to 600,000 clones, with around 90% occurring only once. CDR1 is SGHRS, CDR2 YFSETQ, per germline. V dropped 3 bases and J dropped 2 bases, with 14 bases sitting between them. CDR3 size: 15 residues. In terms of age and location, participants ranged from about 18 to 90 years and lived in roughly 22 US areas. Participants' reported clinical history set cohort assignment.

The source material was PBMCs or T cells enriched from blood (not recorded which). This sequence joins TRBV5-1 and TRBJ1-2, with TRBD1 as a possible D gene (6 bases). This sequence was found in a woman aged 18 to 35 who had recovered from COVID-19. CDR3 region: CASSSDRSANYGYTF. Written as DNA, the CDR3 is TGCGCCAGCAGCTCCGACAGGTCCGCGAACTATGGCTACACCTTC.